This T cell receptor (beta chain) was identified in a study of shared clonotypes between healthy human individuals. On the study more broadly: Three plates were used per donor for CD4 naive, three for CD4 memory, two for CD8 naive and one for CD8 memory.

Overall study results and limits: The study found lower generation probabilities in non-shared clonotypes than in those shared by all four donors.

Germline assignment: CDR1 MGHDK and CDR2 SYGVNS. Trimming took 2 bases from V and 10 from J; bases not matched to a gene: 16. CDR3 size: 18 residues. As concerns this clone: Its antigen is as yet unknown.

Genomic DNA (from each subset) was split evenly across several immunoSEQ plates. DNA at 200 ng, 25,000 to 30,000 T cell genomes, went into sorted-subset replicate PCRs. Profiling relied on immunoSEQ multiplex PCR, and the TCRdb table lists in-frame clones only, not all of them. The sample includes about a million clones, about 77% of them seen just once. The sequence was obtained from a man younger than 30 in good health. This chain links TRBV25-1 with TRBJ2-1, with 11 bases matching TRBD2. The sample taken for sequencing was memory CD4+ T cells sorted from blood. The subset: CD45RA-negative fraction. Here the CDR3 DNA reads TGTGCCAGCAGTGAAGGGCTAGCGGGAGGTTCGAGGGGCGAGGAGCAGTTCTTC. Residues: CASSEGLAGGSRGEEQFF.